The source of this T cell receptor beta chain is a study of identical twins. General observations from the study: Invariant populations such as MAIT and iNKT cells could partly muddle zero-insertion analyses. Beta out-of-frame sequences showed weaker excess twin sharing. While abundant cord blood beta clonotypes carried fewer insertions, memory repertoires showed no such pattern.

CDR3 size: 15 residues. V was clipped by 4 bases and J by 1 base; unmatched bases: 9. Germline V gene lookup returns CDR1 SQVTM and CDR2 ANQGSEA. Each CDR3 protein is one row after TCRdb ran MiXCR on the 5' RACE reads. Among 1,800,000 or so distinct CDR3 sequences listed, 32% were seen once. This clonotype showed up just a few times. Its antigen is as yet unknown. The chain recombines TRBV29-1 with TRBJ2-5; 7 bases fit TRBD1. Sequencing input: cord blood. This sequence was found in a newborn girl in good health. CDR3 in amino acids: CSVAPLQGLQETQYF. The DNA of the CDR3 is TGCAGCGTTGCCCCCTTACAGGGGCTCCAAGAGACCCAGTACTTC. The whole variable domain, remainder taken from reference TRBV29-1 and TRBJ2-5, is SAVISQKPSRDICQRGTSLTIQCQVDSQVTMMFWYRQQPGQSLTLIATANQGSEATYESGFVIDKFPISRPNLTFSTLTVSNMSPEDSSIYLCSVAPLQGLQETQYFGPGTRLLVL.